Sequencing of this T cell receptor beta chain was carried out in a study of T cell responses to AZD1222 COVID-19 vaccine. V was shortened by 5 bases and J by 4 bases, with 8 bases between the two germline ends. Germline CDR1 MDHEN, CDR2 SYDVKM. The CDR3 is 12 residues long. Profiled with immunoSEQ multiplex PCR; TCRdb holds only in-frame clones, not every one. The data contain approximately 67,000 clones, 89% of them singletons. Overall study findings and caveats: Recipients of AZD1222 seropositive at baseline numbered only five or six. Among the donors, most were white British and more were female, and clonal diversity was possibly underestimated. Unmutated variant regions reportedly attract nearly half of all spike-specific TCRs. CD4 TCRs covered the whole spike, strongest at regions 160-218 and 743-854.

Remarks on this clone: The antigen is unknown.

The chain couples TRBV28 to TRBJ1-2; D uncertain. This receptor was obtained from an adult who received the AZD1222 COVID-19 vaccine. Material: peripheral blood, obtained 28 days after the second AZD1222 dose. CDR3 DNA: TGTGCCAGCAGTACTAACAGCTATGGCTACACCTTC. It translates to CASSTNSYGYTF.